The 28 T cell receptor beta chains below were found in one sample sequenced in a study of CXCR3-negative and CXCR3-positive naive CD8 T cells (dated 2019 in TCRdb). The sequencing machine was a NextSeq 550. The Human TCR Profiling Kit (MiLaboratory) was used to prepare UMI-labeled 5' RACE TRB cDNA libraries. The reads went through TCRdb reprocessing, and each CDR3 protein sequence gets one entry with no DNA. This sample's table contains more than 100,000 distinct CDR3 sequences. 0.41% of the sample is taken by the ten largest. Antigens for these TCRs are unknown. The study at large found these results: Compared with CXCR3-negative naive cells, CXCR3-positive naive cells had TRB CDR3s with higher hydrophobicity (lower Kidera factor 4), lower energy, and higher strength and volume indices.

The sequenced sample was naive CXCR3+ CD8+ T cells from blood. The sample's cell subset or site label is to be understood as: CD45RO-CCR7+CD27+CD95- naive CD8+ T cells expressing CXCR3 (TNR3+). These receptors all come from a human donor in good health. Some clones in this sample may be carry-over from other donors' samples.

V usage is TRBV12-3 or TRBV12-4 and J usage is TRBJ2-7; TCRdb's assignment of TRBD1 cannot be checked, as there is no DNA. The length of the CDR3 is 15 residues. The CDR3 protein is CASSFKGQGTYEQYF.

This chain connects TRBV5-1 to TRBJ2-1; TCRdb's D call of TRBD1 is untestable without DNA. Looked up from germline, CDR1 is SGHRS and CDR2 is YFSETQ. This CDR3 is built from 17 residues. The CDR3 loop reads CASSPGRRQGPYNEQFF.

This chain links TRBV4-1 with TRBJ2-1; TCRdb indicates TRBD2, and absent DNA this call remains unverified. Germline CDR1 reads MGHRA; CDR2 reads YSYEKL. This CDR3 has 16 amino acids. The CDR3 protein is CASSQEVGLADNEQFF.

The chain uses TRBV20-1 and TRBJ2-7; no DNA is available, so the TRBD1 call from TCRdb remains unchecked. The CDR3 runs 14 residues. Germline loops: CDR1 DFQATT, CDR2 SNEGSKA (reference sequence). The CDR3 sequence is CSATETGDVDEQYF.

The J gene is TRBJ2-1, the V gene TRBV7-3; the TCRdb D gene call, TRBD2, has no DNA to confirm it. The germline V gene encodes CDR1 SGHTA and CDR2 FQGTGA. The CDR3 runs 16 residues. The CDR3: CASSLRVAASYNEQFF. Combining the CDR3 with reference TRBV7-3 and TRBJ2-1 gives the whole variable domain GAGVSQTPSNKVTEKGKYVELRCDPISGHTALYWYRQSLGQGPEFLIYFQGTGAADDSGLPNDRFFAVRPEGSVSTLKIQRTERGDSAVYLCASSLRVAASYNEQFFGPGTRLTVL.

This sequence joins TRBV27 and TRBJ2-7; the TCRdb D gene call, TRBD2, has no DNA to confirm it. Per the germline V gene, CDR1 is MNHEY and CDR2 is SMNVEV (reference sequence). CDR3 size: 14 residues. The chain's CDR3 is CASSYSGSIYEQYF.

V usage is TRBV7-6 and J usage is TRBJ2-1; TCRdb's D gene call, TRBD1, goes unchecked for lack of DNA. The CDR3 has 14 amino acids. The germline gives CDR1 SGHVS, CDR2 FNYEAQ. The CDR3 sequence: CASSVQGVGGEQFF.

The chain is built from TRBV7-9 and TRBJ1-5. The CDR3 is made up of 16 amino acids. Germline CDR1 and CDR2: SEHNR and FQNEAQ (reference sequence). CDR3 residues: CASSSTRREINQPQHF. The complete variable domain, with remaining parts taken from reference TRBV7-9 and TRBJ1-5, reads DTGVSQNPRHKITKRGQNVTFRCDPISEHNRLYWYRQTLGQGPEFLTYFQNEAQLEKSRLLSDRFSAERPKGSFSTLEIQRTEQGDSAMYLCASSSTRREINQPQHFGDGTRLSIL.

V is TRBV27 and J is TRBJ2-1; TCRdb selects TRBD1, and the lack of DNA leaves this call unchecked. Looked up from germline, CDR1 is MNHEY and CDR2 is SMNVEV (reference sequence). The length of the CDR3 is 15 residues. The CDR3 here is CASSFRDRGLDEQFF.

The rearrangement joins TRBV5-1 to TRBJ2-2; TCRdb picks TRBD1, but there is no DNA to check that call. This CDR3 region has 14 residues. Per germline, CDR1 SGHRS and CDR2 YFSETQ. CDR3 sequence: CASRPGTTTGELFF.

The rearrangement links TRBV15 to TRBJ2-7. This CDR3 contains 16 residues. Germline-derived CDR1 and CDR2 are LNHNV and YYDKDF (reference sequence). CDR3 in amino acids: CATRSMDWQGPYEQYF.

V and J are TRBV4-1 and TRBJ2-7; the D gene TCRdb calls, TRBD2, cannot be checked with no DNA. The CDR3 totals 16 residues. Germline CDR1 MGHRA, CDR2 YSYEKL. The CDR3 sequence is CASSPARASGIYEQYF.

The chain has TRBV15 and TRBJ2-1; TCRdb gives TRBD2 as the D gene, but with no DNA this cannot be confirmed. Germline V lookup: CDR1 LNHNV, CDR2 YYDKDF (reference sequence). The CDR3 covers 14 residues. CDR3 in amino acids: CATEREYSYNEQFF.

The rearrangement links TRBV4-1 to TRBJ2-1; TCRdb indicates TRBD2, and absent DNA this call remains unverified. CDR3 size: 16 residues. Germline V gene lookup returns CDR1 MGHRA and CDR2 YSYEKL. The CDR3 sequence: CASRETSVSSYNEQFF.

This chain's CDR3 is CATSRDQGSYNEQFF. This chain connects TRBV15 to TRBJ2-1; the TCRdb call, TRBD1, lacks DNA for checking. Germline V CDR1 and CDR2: LNHNV, YYDKDF (reference sequence). The CDR3 has 15 residues.

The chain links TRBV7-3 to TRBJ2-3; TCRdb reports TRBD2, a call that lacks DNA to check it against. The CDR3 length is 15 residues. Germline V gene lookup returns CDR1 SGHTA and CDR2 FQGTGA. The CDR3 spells CASSLAGGPGDTQYF.

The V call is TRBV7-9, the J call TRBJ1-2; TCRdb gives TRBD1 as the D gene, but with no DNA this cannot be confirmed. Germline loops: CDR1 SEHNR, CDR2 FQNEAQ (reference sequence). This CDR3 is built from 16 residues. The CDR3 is CASSLWVSGTDYGYTF.

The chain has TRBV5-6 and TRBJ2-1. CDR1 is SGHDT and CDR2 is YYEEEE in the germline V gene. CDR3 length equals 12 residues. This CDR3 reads CASSLKNHEQFF.

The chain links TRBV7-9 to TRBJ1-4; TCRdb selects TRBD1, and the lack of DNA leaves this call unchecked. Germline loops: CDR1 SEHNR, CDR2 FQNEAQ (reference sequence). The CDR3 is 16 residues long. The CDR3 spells CASSSTLTGEGEKLFF.

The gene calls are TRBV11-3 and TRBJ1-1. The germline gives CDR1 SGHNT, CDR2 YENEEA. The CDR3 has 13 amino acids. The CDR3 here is CASSFEMNTEAFF.

The CDR3 spells CASSFGQEFYNEQFF. The genes are TRBV5-1 and TRBJ2-1; TCRdb's D call of TRBD1 is untestable without DNA. Germline V lookup: CDR1 SGHRS, CDR2 YFSETQ. The length of the CDR3 is 15 residues.

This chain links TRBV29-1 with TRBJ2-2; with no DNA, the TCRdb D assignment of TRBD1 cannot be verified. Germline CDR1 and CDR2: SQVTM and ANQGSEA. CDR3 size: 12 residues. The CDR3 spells CSAPVHTGELFF.

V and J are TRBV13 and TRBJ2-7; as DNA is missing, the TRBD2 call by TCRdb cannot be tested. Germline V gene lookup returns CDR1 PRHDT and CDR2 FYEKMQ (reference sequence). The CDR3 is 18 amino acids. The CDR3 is CASRQTGTKTLMTYEQYF.

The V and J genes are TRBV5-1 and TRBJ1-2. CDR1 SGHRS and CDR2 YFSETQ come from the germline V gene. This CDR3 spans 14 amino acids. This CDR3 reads CASRLDMDNYGYTF.

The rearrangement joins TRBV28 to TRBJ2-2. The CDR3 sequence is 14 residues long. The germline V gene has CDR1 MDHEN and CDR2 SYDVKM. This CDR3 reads CASSFIEFTGELFF.

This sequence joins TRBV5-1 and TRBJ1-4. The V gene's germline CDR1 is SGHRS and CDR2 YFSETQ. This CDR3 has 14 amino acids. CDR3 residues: CASGPTPTNEKLFF.

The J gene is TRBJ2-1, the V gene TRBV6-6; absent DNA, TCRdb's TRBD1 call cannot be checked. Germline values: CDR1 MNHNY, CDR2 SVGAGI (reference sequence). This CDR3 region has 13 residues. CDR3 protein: CASSYSTRDEQFF.

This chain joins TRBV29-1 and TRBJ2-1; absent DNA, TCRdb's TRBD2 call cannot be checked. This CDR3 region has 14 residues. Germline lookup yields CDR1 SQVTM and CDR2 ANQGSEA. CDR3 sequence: CSVEGGVPYNEQFF.